This T cell receptor (beta chain) was recovered during a study of T-cell reconstitution after alpha-beta-depleted transplantation in children. This clonotype was seen repeatedly, ten times or more. The antigen is undetermined. Unique molecular identifiers were used in preparing the TCRbeta library. One entry per CDR3 protein, called by TCRdb with MiXCR from the PCR reads. The repertoire holds some 200,000 distinct CDR3 sequences, with approximately 10% as singletons. The CDR3 has 14 amino acids. In germline, CDR1 is MGHRA, CDR2 YSYEKL. J lost 4 bases, V lost 4 bases, and 6 bases had no gene match. General observations from the study: Certain patients had high TCRbeta diversity at day 60, and it came from recipient T cells and thymic progenitors that survived. After transplant, at about two months, alpha-beta T cells were reportedly derived from several hundred expanded graft clones. From newly produced T cells came most of the T-cell counts and diversity one year after transplant.

The V and J genes are TRBV4-1 and TRBJ1-1; TRBD1 matches at 7 bases. This clonotype was sampled from a child under two years old with acute myeloid leukemia, due to receive a stem cell transplant. Sequences were derived from PBMCs, sampled before TCRalphabeta/CD19-depleted stem cell transplant. The CDR3 here is CASSRETGTTEAFF. The CDR3 coding sequence is TGCGCCAGCAGCCGAGAGACAGGGACCACTGAAGCTTTCTTT.